Presented here are 32 T cell receptor beta chains from one specimen sequenced in a study of cytomegalovirus exposure and HLA in healthy donors. Repertoires were generated with immunoSEQ multiplex PCR, while TCRdb's copy carries only in-frame clones and drops some. Here the sample spans around 61,000 clones, over 90% being singletons. The source material was PBMCs. The receptors here all came from a man between 18 and 29 years old in good health and CMV-seropositive.

The chain employs TRBV30 and TRBJ2-7; TRBD2 matches 15 bases. V trimming: 2 bases; J trimming: 4 bases; junction bases outside the gene matches: 3. Germline V gene data show CDR1 as GTSNPN and CDR2 as SVGIG (reference sequence). This CDR3 is built from 15 residues. CDR3 sequence (DNA): TGTGCCTGGAGTTCAGGGACTAGCGGGAGGTACGAGCAGTACTTC. Translating it yields CAWSSGTSGRYEQYF. Drawing the rest from reference TRBV30 and TRBJ2-7, the complete variable domain is SQTIHQWPATLVQPVGSPLSLECTVEGTSNPNLYWYRQAAGRGLQLLFYSVGIGQISSEVPQNLSASRPQDRQFILSSKKLLLSDSGFYLCAWSSGTSGRYEQYFGPGTRLTVT.

The chain joins TRBV6-5 to TRBJ1-2; D is uncertain. The CDR3 consists of 13 residues. The V end lost 7 bases, the J end lost 5 bases, and 14 bases lay between the germline ends. Germline-derived CDR1 and CDR2 are MNHEY and SVGAGI. The CDR3 protein is CASTAVIGYGYTF. CDR3 nucleotide sequence: TGTGCCAGCACGGCGGTCATTGGGTATGGCTACACCTTC.

The rearrangement links TRBV28 to TRBJ2-7; D not certain. V lost 5 bases, J lost 3 bases, and 8 bases lay in between. The CDR3 length is 12 residues. Germline CDR1 MDHEN, CDR2 SYDVKM. The CDR3 DNA follows: TGTGCCAGCAGTCAGATCAACTACGAGCAGTACTTC. Translated: CASSQINYEQYF. Looking up the rest from reference TRBV28 and TRBJ2-7 gives the full variable domain: DVKVTQSSRYLVKRTGEKVFLECVQDMDHENMFWYRQDPGLGLRLIYFSYDVKMKEKGDIPEGYSVSREKKERFSLILESASTNQTSMYLCASSQINYEQYFGPGTRLTVT.

The CDR3 loop is CASRSGTGNNEQFF. The CDR3 DNA follows: TGCGCCAGCAGGTCCGGGACAGGGAACAATGAGCAGTTCTTC. The chain joins TRBV5-1 to TRBJ2-1; 9 bases are a match to TRBD1. CDR3 length: 14 residues. Germline V CDR1 and CDR2: SGHRS, YFSETQ. J was trimmed by 5 bases and V by 5 bases; bases with no gene match: 5.

This rearrangement joins TRBV15 to TRBJ2-5; possible D gene TRBD1, 6 bases. CDR3 size: 16 residues. The germline V gene encodes CDR1 LNHNV and CDR2 YYDKDF (reference sequence). Deletions cut 1 base from V and 4 bases from J, with 16 bases between. The CDR3 sequence: CATSRAPGQKGETQYF. Written as DNA, the CDR3 is TGTGCCACCAGCAGAGCTCCGGGACAAAAAGGAGAGACCCAGTACTTC.

The J gene is TRBJ1-4, the V gene TRBV5-1; TRBD1 agrees at 9 bases. This CDR3 region has 15 residues. Germline V gene lookup returns CDR1 SGHRS and CDR2 YFSETQ. J gave up 8 bases and V 0 bases, and 5 bases lay outside the gene matches. CDR3 protein: CASSLEGQGLEKLFF. In DNA form, the CDR3 reads TGCGCCAGCAGCTTGGAGGGACAGGGCCTCGAAAAACTGTTTTTT.

In regard to this clone: One junction end does not reproduce the germline sequence, and a read error may be involved. The V call is TRBV7-7, the J call TRBJ1-2; the D is unclear. Germline V gene data show CDR1 as SSHAT and CDR2 as FNYEAQ (reference sequence). The CDR3 contains 13 residues. The CDR3 is CASSLCVTTGYTF. CDR3 bases: TGTGCTAGCAGCTTATGTGTTACAACGGGCTACACCTTC.

This chain connects TRBV11-2 to TRBJ2-2; D uncertain. Trimming cost V 4 bases and J 11 bases, with 14 bases left between them. The CDR3 is made up of 13 amino acids. Germline lookup yields CDR1 SGHAT and CDR2 FQNNGV. The CDR3: CASSSTILGELFF. CDR3 in DNA: TGTGCCAGCAGCTCCACAATCCTAGGAGAGCTGTTTTTT.

This rearrangement joins TRBV29-1 to TRBJ2-1; TRBD2 is a possible D gene (6 bases). This CDR3 has 14 amino acids. V lost 8 bases and J 4 bases, leaving 18 bases between the germline ends. CDR1 is SQVTM, CDR2 ANQGSEA, per germline. The CDR3 here is CSFGGRRVYNEQFF. CDR3 DNA sequence: TGCAGCTTCGGTGGGAGGAGGGTTTACAATGAGCAGTTCTTC.

This rearrangement joins TRBV28 to TRBJ1-5; no clear D. This CDR3 is built from 14 residues. CDR1 and CDR2 (germline): MDHEN, SYDVKM. The germline V and J ends were trimmed by 3 bases and 3 bases, with 9 bases remaining between them. This chain's CDR3 is CASSFGRTNQPQHF. The CDR3 DNA reads as TGTGCCAGCAGTTTTGGCAGAACCAATCAGCCCCAGCATTTT.

The rearrangement links TRBV18 to TRBJ2-3, with TRBD2 as a possible D gene (5 bases). Germline V gene data show CDR1 as KGHSH and CDR2 as LQKENI. With 2 bases removed from V and 5 bases from J, the gap between germline ends came to 8 bases. The CDR3 has 13 amino acids. As DNA, the CDR3 is TGTGCCAGCTCACCAATGGCGGGAGATACGCAGTATTTT. It specifies CASSPMAGDTQYF.

CDR3 DNA: TGTGCCTGGAGTGTAAGCCAGGGTAGGAATGAGCAGTTCTTC. The encoded protein is CAWSVSQGRNEQFF. The genes are TRBV30 and TRBJ2-1; maybe TRBD1 (5 bases). Trimming pared 0 bases from V and 7 bases from J, leaving 13 bases between. This CDR3 is 14 amino acids long. Germline lookup yields CDR1 GTSNPN and CDR2 SVGIG (reference sequence).

This clone has a count of ten or more. The J gene is TRBJ1-5, the V gene TRBV30; possible D gene TRBD1, 5 bases. V was trimmed by 0 bases and J by 3 bases, leaving 24 bases between them. Looked up from germline, CDR1 is GTSNPN and CDR2 is SVGIG (reference sequence). The CDR3 contains 19 residues. This chain's CDR3 is CAWSVTSTGTEGFNQPQHF. CDR3 sequence (DNA): TGTGCCTGGAGTGTCACCTCTACGGGGACGGAGGGGTTCAATCAGCCCCAGCATTTT.

The V call is TRBV5-1, the J call TRBJ2-7; 11 nucleotides agree with TRBD2. Germline V lookup: CDR1 SGHRS, CDR2 YFSETQ. CDR3 size: 16 residues. V shed 4 bases, J shed 1 base, and the junction held 7 bases outside the gene matches. In DNA form, the CDR3 reads TGCGCCAGCAGCATGGGGACTAGCGGTCTATCCTACGAGCAGTACTTC. This translates into CASSMGTSGLSYEQYF.

The gene calls are TRBV28 and TRBJ2-7; a weak D match, TRBD2 (6 bases). Germline CDR1 MDHEN, CDR2 SYDVKM. The CDR3 totals 14 residues. Trimming removed 3 bases from V and 0 bases from J, with 9 bases in between. The CDR3 coding sequence is TGTGCCAGCAGTTTCCGGGGAGGCTCCTACGAGCAGTACTTC. It yields the protein CASSFRGGSYEQYF.

The J gene is TRBJ2-1, the V gene TRBV19; the match to TRBD1 covers 12 bases. The V and J ends lost 9 bases and 9 bases, in that order; junction bases with no gene match: 9. The CDR3 runs 14 residues. Germline loops: CDR1 LNHDA, CDR2 SQIVND (reference sequence). Here the CDR3 DNA reads TGTGCCAGCTCGGGACAGGGGGCCCCCGGTGAGCAGTTCTTC. Translation gives CASSGQGAPGEQFF.

The V call is TRBV10-1, the J call TRBJ2-7; unclear D gene. This CDR3 contains 15 residues. Germline assignment: CDR1 WNHNN and CDR2 SYGVQD (reference sequence). Trimming removed 3 bases at V and 0 bases at J, with 12 bases between. The CDR3 sequence: CASSDPQADSYEQYF. The CDR3 nucleotides read TGCGCCAGCAGTGACCCCCAGGCCGACTCCTACGAGCAGTACTTC.

CDR3 protein: CASSHSGLAGGPDTQYF. CDR3 in DNA: TGTGCCAGCAGCCATAGCGGACTAGCGGGAGGGCCAGATACGCAGTATTTT. The chain joins TRBV4-2 to TRBJ2-3; 15 bases align to TRBD2. Losses at the gene ends were 3 bases for V and 4 bases for J; bases not matched to a gene: 5. The CDR3 spans 17 residues. Germline V CDR1 and CDR2: LGHNA, YNFKEQ.

This chain joins TRBV19 and TRBJ1-5, with D perhaps matching TRBD1 (6 bases). This CDR3 contains 19 residues. Deletions cut 4 bases from V and 2 bases from J, with 24 bases between. The germline CDR1 and CDR2 sequences are LNHDA and SQIVND (reference sequence). The CDR3: CASSTATTGFPRRNQPQHF. The CDR3 DNA reads as TGTGCCAGTAGTACCGCAACTACAGGGTTCCCTCGTCGCAATCAGCCCCAGCATTTT.

This chain links TRBV10-3 with TRBJ2-5; TRBD1 matches at 8 bases. Trimming at V came to 4 bases and at J to 3 bases, leaving 1 base not matched to a gene. The CDR3 runs to 13 residues. Per germline, CDR1 ENHRY and CDR2 SYGVKD. The CDR3: CAISGTGKETQYF. The CDR3 DNA follows: TGTGCCATCAGTGGGACAGGGAAAGAGACCCAGTACTTC.

The CDR3 DNA is TGTGCCAGTAGTGGGGCCCAGCGATCAGCTTTCTTT. It is translated as CASSGAQRSAFF. The gene calls are TRBV19 and TRBJ1-1; D is possibly TRBD1 (5 bases). Per the germline V gene, CDR1 is LNHDA and CDR2 is SQIVND (reference sequence). The V end was cut by 5 bases, the J end by 10 bases, with 14 bases between. The CDR3 has 12 amino acids.

The chain recombines TRBV5-1 with TRBJ2-6; 8 bases align to TRBD1. This CDR3 has 18 residues. Germline CDR1 is SGHRS and CDR2 is YFSETQ. Unmatched junction bases numbered 5, after V lost 0 bases and J lost 0 bases. CDR3 nucleotide sequence: TGCGCCAGCAGCTTGGATGGGACAGGCCTCTCTGGGGCCAACGTCCTGACTTTC. Its protein is CASSLDGTGLSGANVLTF.

The rearrangement uses TRBV28 and TRBJ1-1; a possible D gene is TRBD1 (6 bases). Germline V gene data show CDR1 as MDHEN and CDR2 as SYDVKM. The CDR3 spans 16 residues. Trimming removed 7 bases from V and 5 bases from J, with 23 bases in between. The CDR3 spells CASNNQGRGERTEAFF. The CDR3 DNA reads as TGTGCCAGCAACAACCAGGGGAGGGGTGAGAGGACTGAAGCTTTCTTT.

The chain is built from TRBV6-1 and TRBJ2-7; 8 bases align to TRBD2. V dropped 8 bases and J dropped 7; count of bases not matched to a gene: 10. CDR3 size: 13 residues. Germline V gene sequence: CDR1 MNHNS, CDR2 SASEGT. Written as DNA, the CDR3 is TGTGCCAGCCTAAGCGGGAGAGTCGGGGAGCAGTACTTC. This translates into CASLSGRVGEQYF.

Only a few counts were recorded for this clone. The chain couples TRBV28 to TRBJ1-2; weak D call: TRBD1 (5 bases). The V and J ends lost 4 bases and 0 bases respectively, with 12 bases between them. From germline, CDR1 is MDHEN and CDR2 SYDVKM. The CDR3 is 15 amino acids. CDR3 protein: CASSSDSPSNYGYTF. CDR3 in DNA: TGTGCCAGCAGTTCCGACAGCCCCTCTAACTATGGCTACACCTTC.

The chain has TRBV30 and TRBJ1-4, with D unclear. Trimming took 0 bases from V and 8 from J, leaving 16 bases between them. Germline V lookup: CDR1 GTSNPN, CDR2 SVGIG (reference sequence). The CDR3 is 15 amino acids. The CDR3: CAWSVSGREEEKLFF. As DNA, the CDR3 is TGTGCCTGGAGTGTATCGGGGAGAGAGGAGGAAAAACTGTTTTTT.

This chain connects TRBV2 to TRBJ2-1; 9 bases are shared with TRBD1. The CDR3 covers 18 residues. CDR1 SNHLY and CDR2 FYNNEI come from the germline V gene. The V and J ends lost 3 bases and 2 bases, in that order; junction bases with no gene match: 11. The DNA of the CDR3 is TGTGCCAGCAGTGACCCCCAACAGGGGGCCCATCCCTACAATGAGCAGTTCTTC. Residues: CASSDPQQGAHPYNEQFF.

The chain employs TRBV7-9 and TRBJ2-5; 7 bases are shared with TRBD2. CDR1 and CDR2 (germline): SEHNR, FQNEAQ (reference sequence). The length of the CDR3 is 15 residues. V lost 1 base to trimming and J lost 7 bases; unmatched junction nucleotides: 9. CDR3 sequence (DNA): TGTGCCAGCAGCTTAGAGGCTAGCGGTTCTTGGACCCAGTACTTC. Its translation: CASSLEASGSWTQYF.

This chain connects TRBV6-1 to TRBJ2-7, with a tentative D call TRBD2 (6 bases). Trimming took off 2 bases at V and 5 bases at J, with 13 bases between the two ends. This CDR3 comprises 14 residues. Germline CDR1 and CDR2: MNHNS and SASEGT. The CDR3 loop is CASSEHGGPDEQYF. The CDR3 nucleotides read TGTGCCAGCAGTGAACACGGAGGGCCCGACGAGCAGTACTTC.

This clone is labeled as medium-sized. The chain is built from TRBV10-1 and TRBJ2-2; 11 positions agree with TRBD1. Germline V gene sequence: CDR1 WNHNN, CDR2 SYGVQD (reference sequence). The J segment lost 4 bases and the V segment lost 3 bases, leaving 7 bases of the junction unmatched. This CDR3 spans 17 amino acids. The CDR3 coding sequence is TGCGCCAGCAGTGAAGGACAGGGGGCGGGAGGCACCGGGGAGCTGTTTTTT. Its protein product is CASSEGQGAGGTGELFF.

This chain uses TRBV2 with TRBJ2-7; TRBD1 aligns across 8 bases. The V gene's germline CDR1 is SNHLY and CDR2 FYNNEI. CDR3 length: 13 residues. Trimming cost V 7 bases and J 2 bases; bases outside gene matches: 4. DNA for the CDR3: TGTGCCAGCACGGACAGGGTAGCCTACGAGCAGTACTTC. Encoded protein: CASTDRVAYEQYF.

This chain joins TRBV15 and TRBJ1-5, with TRBD1 matching 8 bases. The V gene's germline CDR1 is LNHNV and CDR2 YYDKDF (reference sequence). The CDR3 is 15 amino acids. The V gene end was trimmed by 5 bases and the J gene end by 7 bases; junction bases not matched to a gene: 10. The CDR3 DNA reads as TGTGCCACCAGCGGCGCAGGGGGCGCGGGGCAGCCCCAGCATTTT. This gives the protein CATSGAGGAGQPQHF.